Below are 28 T cell receptor beta chains sequenced from a single sample in a study of glioma-infiltrating T cells. Using RNA template, CDR3s of TCR alpha and beta were amplified with iRepertoire arm-PCR. TCRdb passed the multiplex PCR reads through MiXCR, listing each CDR3 protein once. The sample contains approximately 120,000 distinct CDR3 sequences, 25% to 30% of which appear only once. The source material was glioma tissue, nonneoplastic brain tissue, or PBMCs (not recorded which). Every receptor here comes from a human donor with low-grade glioma or glioblastoma, undergoing nonglioma brain surgery, or in good health (not recorded which).

The chain is built from TRBV12-3 or TRBV12-4 and TRBJ2-1; 10 nucleotides match TRBD2. There are 21 residues in the CDR3. The J segment lost 0 bases and the V segment lost 5 bases, leaving 19 bases of the junction unmatched. For the CDR3, the DNA is TGTGCCAGCAGTCGATTCCTCTGGGTAGCGGGAGGCTCAAGCTCCTACAATGAGCAGTTCTTC. This translates into CASSRFLWVAGGSSSYNEQFF.

This clonotype was counted many times. This chain links TRBV14 with TRBJ1-6; unclear D gene. The ends were cut back, 0 bases at V and 10 bases at J, with 10 bases in the middle. The CDR3 length is 14 residues. Germline values: CDR1 SGHDN, CDR2 FVKESK. The CDR3 DNA is TGTGCCAGCAGCCAAGAACGGTCGGTCTCACCCCTCCACTTT. Translating gives CASSQERSVSPLHF.

This clonotype was seen ten or more times. The gene calls are TRBV28 and TRBJ1-1, with D perhaps matching TRBD1 (5 bases). The length of the CDR3 is 14 residues. Germline V lookup: CDR1 MDHEN, CDR2 SYDVKM. V dropped 10 bases and J dropped 0 bases, with 15 bases sitting between them. CDR3 coding DNA: TGTGCCATCGGCGAGGCAGGGATGAACACTGAAGCTTTCTTT. Translated, it gives CAIGEAGMNTEAFF.

This clonotype has ten or more counts. V and J are TRBV12-3 or TRBV12-4 and TRBJ2-1, with 9 bases identical to TRBD2. This CDR3 has 14 amino acids. Trimming cost V 6 bases and J 5 bases; bases outside gene matches: 5. The CDR3 nucleotides read TGTGCCAGCAGGAGTAGCGGGGGAAACAATGAGCAGTTCTTC. This translates into CASRSSGGNNEQFF.

V is TRBV20-1 and J is TRBJ1-5; D gene ambiguous. Germline V gene sequence: CDR1 DFQATT, CDR2 SNEGSKA (reference sequence). Deletions cut 3 bases from V and 2 bases from J, with 14 bases between. CDR3 size: 15 residues. CDR3 residues: CSASESFVGNQPQHF. CDR3 coding DNA: TGCAGTGCTAGTGAAAGTTTCGTTGGCAATCAGCCCCAGCATTTT.

This clonotype was detected ten times or more. V gene TRBV7-2 combines with J gene TRBJ2-3; D is undetermined. The V gene's germline CDR1 is SGHTA and CDR2 FQGNSA. The ends were cut back, 3 bases at V and 4 bases at J, with 8 bases in the middle. CDR3 length equals 13 residues. CDR3 in amino acids: CASSFLGSDTQYF. CDR3 in DNA: TGTGCCAGCAGCTTTCTCGGGTCAGATACGCAGTATTTT.

J is TRBJ1-4 and V is TRBV6-2 or TRBV6-3, with unresolved D. Germline V lookup: CDR1 MNHEY, CDR2 SVGEGT. V gave up 5 bases and J gave up 15 bases, with 22 bases separating them. The CDR3 sequence is 14 residues long. The CDR3 DNA sequence: TGTGCCAGCAGTAAACTAATCAAGGGCCGGATAGTGTTTTTT. Encoded protein: CASSKLIKGRIVFF.

The table lists this clonotype with many counts. The chain combines TRBV7-7 with TRBJ2-3, with 8 bases aligning to TRBD1. Losses at the gene ends were 3 bases for V and 1 base for J; bases not matched to a gene: 6. Germline V CDR1 and CDR2: SSHAT, FNYEAQ (reference sequence). The CDR3 contains 16 residues. The CDR3 nucleotides are TGTGCCAGCAGCTTGCTACCGGGACAGGGCACAGATACGCAGTATTTT. It codes for CASSLLPGQGTDTQYF. Supplemented by reference TRBV7-7 and TRBJ2-3, the full variable domain reads GAGVSQSPRYKVTKRGQDVTLRCDPISSHATLYWYQQALGQGPEFLTYFNYEAQPDKSGLPSDRFSAERPEGSISTLTIQRTEQRDSAMYRCASSLLPGQGTDTQYFGPGTRLTVL.

This clonotype was counted many times. Germline is not matched at one junction end, which may reflect a read error. This chain joins TRBV27 and TRBJ2-3; possible D gene TRBD2, 5 bases. Germline-derived CDR1 and CDR2 are MNHEY and SMNVEV (reference sequence). CDR3 length: 15 amino acids. CDR3 coding DNA: TGTGCAAGCAACCCCTACGCGGGCAGCACAGATACGCAGTATTTT. It translates to CASNPYAGSTDTQYF.

This clonotype was recorded many times. V usage is TRBV6-1 and J usage is TRBJ2-7; the match to TRBD1 covers 8 bases. Germline V lookup: CDR1 MNHNS, CDR2 SASEGT. The V and J ends lost 6 bases and 7 bases, in that order; junction bases with no gene match: 14. The CDR3 covers 15 residues. Here the CDR3 reads CASRNRDRFSGEQYF. The CDR3 coding sequence is TGTGCCAGCAGAAACCGGGACAGGTTTTCGGGGGAGCAGTACTTC.

With respect to this clonotype: This clone may be a read error of a much larger clone one base away. The gene calls are TRBV24-1 and TRBJ2-2; TRBD1 matches 7 bases. The CDR3 totals 15 residues. The germline CDR1 and CDR2 sequences are KGHDR and SFDVKD. The CDR3 sequence: CASSSRQGFAGELFF. The CDR3 nucleotides read TGTGCCTCCAGTAGTCGACAGGGATTTGCCGGGGAGCTGTTTTTT.

By frequency in the sample, this clonotype is medium-sized. As DNA, the CDR3 is TGCAGTGCTAGAGTCCGATATGACTATGGCTACACCTTC. Its protein product is CSARVRYDYGYTF. This chain connects TRBV20-1 to TRBJ1-2; no clear D. CDR1 is DFQATT and CDR2 is SNEGSKA in the germline V gene (reference sequence). CDR3 size: 13 residues. V lost 1 base and J lost 3, with 9 bases in between.

At least ten counts were recorded for this clonotype. The gene calls are TRBV4-3 and TRBJ1-5; D gene uncertain. The V end was cut by 0 bases, the J end by 5 bases, with 8 bases between. The CDR3 contains 14 residues. The germline CDR1 and CDR2 sequences are LGHNA and YSLEER. CDR3 region: CASSQDYDYQPQHF. The CDR3 coding sequence is TGCGCCAGCAGCCAAGATTATGATTATCAGCCCCAGCATTTT.

At least ten counts were recorded for this clonotype. This chain connects TRBV6-5 to TRBJ2-5, with no clear D. Deletions cut 6 bases from V and 0 bases from J, with 20 bases between. The CDR3 spans 17 residues. Germline-derived CDR1 and CDR2 are MNHEY and SVGAGI. The CDR3 nucleotides read TGTGCCAGCAGATCTTTTACCGGGCCCCGGTACCAAGAGACCCAGTACTTC. Protein: CASRSFTGPRYQETQYF.

On this clonotype: The missing conserved phenylalanine or tryptophan at the end of this CDR3 makes a read error likely. The DNA is omitted, as the CDR3 cannot be located on it reliably, and the CDR3 follows TCRdb's listing. The genes are TRBV6-1 and TRBJ1-1; the DNA was not compared with TRBD1, the D call given in the table. Germline CDR1 is MNHNS and CDR2 is SASEGT. The CDR3 is 12 amino acids long, termini counted. CDR3 region: CASSRQDTESFY.

This clonotype appeared many times. This chain uses TRBV28 with TRBJ1-1; D remains unclear. From germline, CDR1 is MDHEN and CDR2 SYDVKM. Deletions cut 4 bases from V and 5 bases from J, with 17 bases between. The CDR3 consists of 15 residues. CDR3 loop: CASSSLVALSTEAFF. In DNA, the CDR3 is TGTGCCAGCAGTTCCCTGGTGGCCCTGTCAACTGAAGCTTTCTTT.

J is TRBJ2-1 and V is TRBV2, with 9 positions matching TRBD2. The ends lost 5 bases at V and 2 bases at J; junction bases unmatched: 4. The CDR3 has 15 amino acids. The germline gives CDR1 SNHLY, CDR2 FYNNEI. The CDR3 sequence is CASSPIAGAYNEQFF. CDR3 nucleotides: TGTGCCAGCAGTCCGATAGCGGGGGCCTACAATGAGCAGTTCTTC.

This clonotype was counted many times. The V call is TRBV7-2, the J call TRBJ1-5; 11 nucleotides match TRBD1. V shed 5 bases, J shed 6 bases, and the junction held 9 bases outside the gene matches. From germline, CDR1 is SGHTA and CDR2 FQGNSA. CDR3 length: 16 amino acids. The CDR3 loop is CASSKQGQGAGQPQHF. The CDR3 nucleotides read TGTGCCAGCAGCAAACAAGGACAGGGGGCGGGTCAGCCCCAGCATTTT.

This clonotype was recorded at least ten times. The chain carries TRBV6-6 and TRBJ1-5; D uncertain. With 1 base removed from V and 1 base from J, the gap between germline ends came to 5 bases. In germline, CDR1 is MNHNY, CDR2 SVGAGI (reference sequence). The CDR3 is 14 amino acids. The DNA for the CDR3 is TGTGCCAGCAGTTACTGGGAAAGCAATCAGCCCCAGCATTTT. Translated, it gives CASSYWESNQPQHF.

This clonotype was seen many times. The chain uses TRBV6-5 and TRBJ2-7; the match to TRBD2 covers 7 bases. The V segment lost 2 bases and the J segment 3 bases; nucleotides outside the gene matches: 7. CDR1 and CDR2 from the germline V gene are MNHEY and SVGAGI. This CDR3 spans 15 amino acids. The CDR3 coding sequence is TGTGCCAGCAGTTACGGGGCGGGAGCGGTCTACGAGCAGTACTTC. Translation gives CASSYGAGAVYEQYF.

V usage is TRBV7-2 and J usage is TRBJ2-1; 11 bases map to TRBD2. Germline CDR1 SGHTA, CDR2 FQGNSA. V lost 7 bases and J lost 10; bases outside the gene matches: 9. This CDR3 spans 14 amino acids. CDR3 nucleotides: TGTGCCAGCACCTTGGGGACTAGCGGCGTGGAGCAGTTCTTC. It translates to CASTLGTSGVEQFF.

This clonotype was detected many times. The chain is built from TRBV7-3 and TRBJ1-1; 8 bases align to TRBD1. Germline lookup yields CDR1 SGHTA and CDR2 FQGTGA. The V gene end was trimmed by 3 bases and the J gene end by 4 bases; junction bases not matched to a gene: 4. This CDR3 has 14 residues. CDR3 residues: CASSLQGASTEAFF. For the CDR3, the DNA is TGTGCCAGCAGCTTGCAGGGGGCCAGCACTGAAGCTTTCTTT.

This clonotype showed up many times. The chain combines TRBV24-1 with TRBJ2-1; 9 nucleotides agree with TRBD2. Germline V gene sequence: CDR1 KGHDR, CDR2 SFDVKD. CDR3 length: 15 amino acids. Losses at the gene ends were 6 bases for V and 14 bases for J; bases not matched to a gene: 16. The CDR3 region is CATSINSGSDLREFF. In DNA form, the CDR3 reads TGTGCCACCAGTATCAATAGCGGGAGCGACTTGCGAGAGTTCTTC.

Details on this clonotype: Germline and junction disagree at one end, which may indicate a read error. The chain carries TRBV6-2 or TRBV6-3 and TRBJ2-1, with 8 nucleotides matching TRBD1. The CDR3 contains 14 residues. The V gene's germline CDR1 is MNHEY and CDR2 SVGEGT. The CDR3 region is CASSKTGGSYEHFF. As DNA, the CDR3 is TGTGCCAGCAGTAAAACAGGGGGTAGCTACGAGCATTTCTTC.

The rearrangement joins TRBV12-3 or TRBV12-4 to TRBJ2-3; D is unclear. The V end was cut by 3 bases, the J end by 6 bases, with 10 bases between. The CDR3 totals 13 residues. CDR3 bases: TGTGCCAGCAGTTTCGTAACGCACGATACGCAGTATTTT. It translates to CASSFVTHDTQYF.

The genes are TRBV5-1 and TRBJ2-1; 7 nucleotides match TRBD2. Germline assignment: CDR1 SGHRS and CDR2 YFSETQ. This CDR3 has 15 residues. The J segment lost 2 bases and the V segment lost 4 bases, leaving 6 bases of the junction unmatched. Written as DNA, the CDR3 is TGCGCCAGCAGCCCGCTGCGGGGGACCTACAATGAGCAGTTCTTC. Protein product: CASSPLRGTYNEQFF.

The genes are TRBV20-1 and TRBJ1-5, with D possibly being TRBD1 (5 bases). V lost 5 bases and J 3 bases, leaving 14 bases between the germline ends. This CDR3 has 14 amino acids. Per germline, CDR1 DFQATT and CDR2 SNEGSKA (reference sequence). The CDR3 here is CSAGYRTNNQPQHF. CDR3 nucleotides: TGCAGTGCTGGATACAGGACTAACAATCAGCCCCAGCATTTT.

This clonotype was recorded a few times. The chain is built from TRBV29-1 and TRBJ2-7, with D tentatively TRBD1 (6 bases). V dropped 4 bases and J dropped 0 bases, with 16 bases sitting between them. The CDR3 is 15 residues long. The germline CDR1 and CDR2 sequences are SQVTM and ANQGSEA. The CDR3 sequence: CSVVGLTGFSYEQYF. The CDR3 DNA is TGCAGCGTTGTGGGCCTGACAGGCTTCTCCTACGAGCAGTACTTC.